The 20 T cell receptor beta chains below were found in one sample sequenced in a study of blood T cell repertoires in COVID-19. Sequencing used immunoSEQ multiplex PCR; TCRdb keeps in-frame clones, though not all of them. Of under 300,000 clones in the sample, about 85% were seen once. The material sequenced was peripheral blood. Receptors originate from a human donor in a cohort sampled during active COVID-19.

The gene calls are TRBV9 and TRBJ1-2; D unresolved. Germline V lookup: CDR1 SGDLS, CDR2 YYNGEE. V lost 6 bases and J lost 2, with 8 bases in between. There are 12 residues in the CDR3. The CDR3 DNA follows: TGTGCCAGCAATCGGGGAAACTATGGCTACACCTTC. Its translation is CASNRGNYGYTF. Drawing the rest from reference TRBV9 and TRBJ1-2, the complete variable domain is DSGVTQTPKHLITATGQRVTLRCSPRSGDLSVYWYQQSLDQGLQFLIQYYNGEERAKGNILERFSAQQFPDLHSELNLSSLELGDSALYFCASNRGNYGYTFGSGTRLTVV.

The CDR3 DNA follows: TGTGCCAGCAGGATCGACAGGGACAATCAGCCCCAGCATTTT. Translation: CASRIDRDNQPQHF. This chain connects TRBV2 to TRBJ1-5; 7 bases map to TRBD1. Looked up from germline, CDR1 is SNHLY and CDR2 is FYNNEI. V trimming: 6 bases; J trimming: 3 bases; junction bases outside the gene matches: 5. This CDR3 is built from 14 residues.

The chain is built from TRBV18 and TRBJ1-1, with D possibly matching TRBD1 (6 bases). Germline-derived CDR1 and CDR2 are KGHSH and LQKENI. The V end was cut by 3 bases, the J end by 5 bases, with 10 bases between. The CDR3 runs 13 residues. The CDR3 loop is CASSPPGTTEAFF. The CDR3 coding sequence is TGTGCCAGCTCACCTCCCGGGACAACTGAAGCTTTCTTT.

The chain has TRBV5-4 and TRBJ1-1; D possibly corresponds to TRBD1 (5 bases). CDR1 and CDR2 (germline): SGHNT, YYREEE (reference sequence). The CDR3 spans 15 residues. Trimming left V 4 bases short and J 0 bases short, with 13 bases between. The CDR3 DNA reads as TGTGCCAGCAGCCCTCTGGCAGGGTTGAACACTGAAGCTTTCTTT. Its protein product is CASSPLAGLNTEAFF.

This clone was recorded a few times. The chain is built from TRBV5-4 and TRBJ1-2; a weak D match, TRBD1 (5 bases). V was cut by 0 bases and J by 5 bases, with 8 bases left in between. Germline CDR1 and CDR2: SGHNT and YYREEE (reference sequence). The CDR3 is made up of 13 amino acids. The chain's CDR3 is CASSLVAGYGYTF. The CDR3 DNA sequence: TGTGCCAGCAGCTTGGTGGCAGGGTATGGCTACACCTTC.

For the CDR3, the DNA is TGCGCCAGCAGCTTGTTAAGCGGGAGCTCCTACGAGCAGTACTTC. This translates into CASSLLSGSSYEQYF. The rearrangement joins TRBV5-1 to TRBJ2-7, with TRBD2 matching over 8 bases. The V segment lost 1 base and the J segment 0 bases; nucleotides outside the gene matches: 3. The CDR3 sequence is 15 residues long. Germline V gives CDR1 SGHRS, CDR2 YFSETQ.

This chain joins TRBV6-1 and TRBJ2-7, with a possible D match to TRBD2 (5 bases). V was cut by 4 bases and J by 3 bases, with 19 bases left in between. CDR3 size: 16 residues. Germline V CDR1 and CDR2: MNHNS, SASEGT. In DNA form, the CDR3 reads TGTGCCAGCAGTGCAGGACTTCCTACATTAGGCTACGAGCAGTACTTC. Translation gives CASSAGLPTLGYEQYF.

Here the CDR3 DNA reads TGTGCCAGCACCCCCCGACGGGTTTCCTCTGGGGCCAACGTCCTGACTTTC. Translated, it gives CASTPRRVSSGANVLTF. This chain joins TRBV6-2 or TRBV6-3 and TRBJ2-6; D is unclear. Germline CDR1 and CDR2: MNHEY and SVGEGT. V lost 7 bases and J lost 0, with 16 bases in between. The CDR3 totals 17 residues.

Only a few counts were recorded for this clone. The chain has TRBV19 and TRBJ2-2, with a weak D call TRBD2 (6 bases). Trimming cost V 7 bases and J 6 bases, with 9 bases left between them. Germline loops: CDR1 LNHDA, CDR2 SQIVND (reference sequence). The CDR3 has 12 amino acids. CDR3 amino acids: CASTGEAGELFF. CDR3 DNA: TGTGCCAGTACGGGGGAGGCCGGGGAGCTGTTTTTT.

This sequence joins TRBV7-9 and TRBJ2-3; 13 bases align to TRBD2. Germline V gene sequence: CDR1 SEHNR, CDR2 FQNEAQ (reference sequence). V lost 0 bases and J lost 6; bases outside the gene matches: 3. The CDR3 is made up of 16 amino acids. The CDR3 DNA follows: TGTGCCAGCAGCTTAGCTGGGACTAGCGGGACGGATACGCAGTATTTT. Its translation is CASSLAGTSGTDTQYF.

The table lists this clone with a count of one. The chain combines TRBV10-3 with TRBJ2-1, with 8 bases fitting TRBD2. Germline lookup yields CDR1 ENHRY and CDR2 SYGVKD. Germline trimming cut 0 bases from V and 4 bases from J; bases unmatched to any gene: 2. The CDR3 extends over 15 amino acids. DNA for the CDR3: TGTGCCATCAGTGAGTCACTAGCGGAATACAATGAGCAGTTCTTC. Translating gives CAISESLAEYNEQFF.

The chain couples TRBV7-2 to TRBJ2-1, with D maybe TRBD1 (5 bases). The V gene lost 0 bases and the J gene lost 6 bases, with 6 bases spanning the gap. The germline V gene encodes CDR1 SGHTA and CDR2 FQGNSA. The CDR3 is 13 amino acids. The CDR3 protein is CASSLARGNEQFF. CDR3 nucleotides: TGTGCCAGCAGCTTAGCTAGGGGCAATGAGCAGTTCTTC.

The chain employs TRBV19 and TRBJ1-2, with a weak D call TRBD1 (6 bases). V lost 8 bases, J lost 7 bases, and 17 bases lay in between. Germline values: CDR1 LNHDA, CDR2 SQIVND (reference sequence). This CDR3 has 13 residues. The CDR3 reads CASYRASGVGYTF. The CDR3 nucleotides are TGTGCCAGTTACAGGGCGAGTGGCGTTGGCTACACCTTC.

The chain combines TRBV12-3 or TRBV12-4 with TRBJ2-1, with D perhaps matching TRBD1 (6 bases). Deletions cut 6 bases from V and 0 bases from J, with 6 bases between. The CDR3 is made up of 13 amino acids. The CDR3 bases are TGTGCCAGCAGGGACAGCTCCTACAATGAGCAGTTCTTC. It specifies CASRDSSYNEQFF.

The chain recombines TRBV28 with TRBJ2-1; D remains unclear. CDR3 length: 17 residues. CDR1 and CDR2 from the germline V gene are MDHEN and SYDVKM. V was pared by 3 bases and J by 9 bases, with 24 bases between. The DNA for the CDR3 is TGTGCCAGCAGTTTCTTCGGTGTGGGTCTAGTCTCCGCTGAGCAGTTCTTC. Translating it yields CASSFFGVGLVSAEQFF.

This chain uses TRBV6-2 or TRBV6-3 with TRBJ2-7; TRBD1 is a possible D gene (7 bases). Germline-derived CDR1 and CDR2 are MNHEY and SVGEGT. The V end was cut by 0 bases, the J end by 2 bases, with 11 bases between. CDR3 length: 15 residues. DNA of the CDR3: TGTGCCAGCAGTTACTCCTCCAGGGGGGCCTACGAGCAGTACTTC. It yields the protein CASSYSSRGAYEQYF.

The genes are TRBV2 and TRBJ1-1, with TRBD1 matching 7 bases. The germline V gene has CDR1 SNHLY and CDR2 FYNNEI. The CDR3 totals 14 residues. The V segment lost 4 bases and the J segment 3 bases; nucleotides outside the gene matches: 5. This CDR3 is CASSVNRGHTEAFF. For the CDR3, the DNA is TGTGCCAGCAGTGTAAACAGGGGACACACTGAAGCTTTCTTT.

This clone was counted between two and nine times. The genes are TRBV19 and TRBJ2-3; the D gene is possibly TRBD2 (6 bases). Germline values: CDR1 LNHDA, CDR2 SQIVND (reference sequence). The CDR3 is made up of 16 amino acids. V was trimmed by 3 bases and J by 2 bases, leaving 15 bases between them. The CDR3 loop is CASSIPGGKDTDTQYF. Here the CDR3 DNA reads TGTGCCAGTAGTATCCCTGGAGGGAAGGACACAGATACGCAGTATTTT.

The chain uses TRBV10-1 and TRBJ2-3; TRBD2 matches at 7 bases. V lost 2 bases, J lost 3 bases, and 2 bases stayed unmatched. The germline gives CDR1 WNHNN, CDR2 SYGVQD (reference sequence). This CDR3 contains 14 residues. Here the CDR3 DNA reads TGCGCCAGCAGTGAGGCTAGCGGAACAGATACGCAGTATTTT. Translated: CASSEASGTDTQYF.

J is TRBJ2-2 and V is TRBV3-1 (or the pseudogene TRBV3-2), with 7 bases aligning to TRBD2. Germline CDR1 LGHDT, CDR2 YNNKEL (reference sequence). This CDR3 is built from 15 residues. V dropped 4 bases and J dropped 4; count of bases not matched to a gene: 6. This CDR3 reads CASSLGGVPTGELFF. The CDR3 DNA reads TGTGCCAGCAGCCTTGGGGGGGTTCCCACCGGGGAGCTGTTTTTT.